These 15 T cell receptor beta chains were all obtained from the same sample, sequenced in a study of radiotherapy plus CTLA-4 blockade in lung cancer (dated by TCRdb to 2016 to 2019). Library creation used the immunoSEQ multiplex PCR assay. Sourced from immuneACCESS, this table was stored by TCRdb with only in-frame sequences that have V and J called. A share of the clones is absent; for the studies checked, an unresolved V gene accounts for under half, and the remainder has no known explanation. Counted in this sample were 25,000 to 40,000 clones; 60% to 80% of them appeared once. The top ten clones comprise approximately 4.5% of the sample. Sequences were derived from peripheral blood, sampled from a patient treated with radiotherapy plus ipilimumab. These receptors were obtained from a human donor with non-small cell lung cancer whose response to radiotherapy plus ipilimumab could not be evaluated.

The V gene is TRBV27, the J gene TRBJ2-7, with 11 nucleotides matching TRBD1. J gave up 6 bases and V 6 bases, and 13 bases lay outside the gene matches. The CDR3 contains 16 residues. Germline V lookup: CDR1 MNHEY, CDR2 SMNVEV (reference sequence). CDR3 residues: CASSRRGTGGVGEQYF. In nucleotides, the CDR3 is TGTGCCAGCAGCAGACGTGGGACAGGGGGGGTAGGCGAGCAGTACTTC.

The chain links TRBV10-3 to TRBJ2-2; D may be TRBD2 (5 bases). V was pared by 3 bases and J by 7 bases, with 12 bases between. CDR1 is ENHRY, CDR2 SYGVKD, per germline. The CDR3 sequence is 14 residues long. CDR3 nucleotides: TGTGCCATCAGTGAAGTCCCCGAGGGCGGGGAGCTGTTTTTT. Translation: CAISEVPEGGELFF.

The chain joins TRBV7-8 to TRBJ2-2, with D possibly TRBD1 on 5 matching bases. This CDR3 comprises 16 residues. The germline gives CDR1 SGHVS, CDR2 FQNEAQ. V lost 1 base, J lost 6 bases, and 15 bases lay in between. The CDR3, as DNA: TGTGCCAGCAGCTTAGGACAGTCCATTTTAGCCGGGGAGCTGTTTTTT. Amino acid sequence: CASSLGQSILAGELFF.

The V gene is TRBV15, the J gene TRBJ2-5; 7 bases match TRBD2. CDR1 and CDR2 (germline): LNHNV, YYDKDF (reference sequence). V was clipped by 4 bases and J by 4 bases; unmatched bases: 9. The CDR3 runs to 15 residues. CDR3 region: CATSKSGGEVETQYF. For the CDR3, the DNA is TGTGCCACCAGCAAATCGGGGGGAGAGGTAGAGACCCAGTACTTC.

This rearrangement joins TRBV19 to TRBJ2-1, with 8 bases matching TRBD1. J was trimmed by 4 bases and V by 6 bases; bases with no gene match: 8. CDR1 and CDR2 (germline): LNHDA, SQIVND (reference sequence). There are 15 residues in the CDR3. The CDR3 nucleotides read TGTGCCAGTAGCGAAAGGACAGGGAGATACAATGAGCAGTTCTTC. This gives the protein CASSERTGRYNEQFF.

By share, this clone ranks as medium-sized (0.01 to 0.1%). The rearrangement joins TRBV2 to TRBJ2-7; TRBD2 agrees at 7 bases. Germline loops: CDR1 SNHLY, CDR2 FYNNEI. The CDR3 runs 14 residues. V dropped 6 bases and J dropped 2; count of bases not matched to a gene: 7. The CDR3 spells CASSASGITYEQYF. Written as DNA, the CDR3 is TGTGCCAGCAGCGCCAGCGGGATTACCTACGAGCAGTACTTC.

The chain combines TRBV19 with TRBJ1-6; possible D gene TRBD1, 6 bases. The germline CDR1 and CDR2 sequences are LNHDA and SQIVND (reference sequence). The CDR3 is made up of 16 amino acids. V shed 8 bases and J shed 4 bases, with 18 bases lying between them. The CDR3 spells CASAEAGARYNSPLHF. DNA for the CDR3: TGTGCCAGTGCGGAAGCGGGGGCTAGATATAATTCACCCCTCCACTTT.

V and J are TRBV10-3 and TRBJ1-1; D might be TRBD1 (6 bases). The germline gives CDR1 ENHRY, CDR2 SYGVKD. The CDR3 covers 15 residues. The V end was cut by 10 bases, the J end by 10 bases, with 28 bases between. DNA of the CDR3: TGTGCCACCCTAAGGACTTCAGGGGATTGGAATGGAGCTTTCTTT. Translated, it gives CATLRTSGDWNGAFF.

This chain connects TRBV19 to TRBJ1-2; 11 bases fit TRBD1. The CDR3 is 12 residues long. Unmatched junction bases numbered 7, after V lost 11 bases and J lost 8 bases. Germline V gene sequence: CDR1 LNHDA, CDR2 SQIVND (reference sequence). This chain's CDR3 is CASRTGGYGYTF. CDR3 nucleotide sequence: TGTGCCTCCCGGACAGGGGGCTACGGCTACACCTTC.

The chain recombines TRBV2 with TRBJ2-7; 9 nucleotides agree with TRBD1. CDR1 is SNHLY, CDR2 FYNNEI, per germline. V lost 4 bases to trimming and J lost 7 bases; unmatched junction nucleotides: 8. The CDR3 spans 14 residues. The CDR3 DNA reads TGTGCCAGCAGTGTGGGCAACAGGGGGCGTGAGCAGTACTTC. This gives the protein CASSVGNRGREQYF.

The chain joins TRBV5-1 to TRBJ2-3; D not resolved. V gave up 4 bases and J gave up 1 base, with 16 bases separating them. The CDR3 contains 16 residues. The V gene's germline CDR1 is SGHRS and CDR2 YFSETQ. The chain's CDR3 is CASSPLTGYRTDTQYF. CDR3 bases: TGCGCCAGCAGCCCCTTGACTGGGTACCGCACAGATACGCAGTATTTT.

The chain joins TRBV15 to TRBJ2-1; 7 bases match TRBD2. J was trimmed by 6 bases and V by 6 bases; bases with no gene match: 8. This CDR3 region has 14 residues. Germline V gene sequence: CDR1 LNHNV, CDR2 YYDKDF (reference sequence). This CDR3 is CATRGGSKGNEQFF. The DNA of the CDR3 is TGTGCCACCAGGGGCGGGAGTAAGGGCAATGAGCAGTTCTTC.

CDR3 protein: CASSLSVSYNSPLHF. The CDR3 region has the DNA TGTGCCAGCAGCTTGTCAGTCTCCTATAATTCACCCCTCCACTTT. The chain recombines TRBV5-4 with TRBJ1-6; D call uncertain. The CDR3 is 15 residues long. V lost 1 base and J lost 0, with 5 bases in between. Germline V gives CDR1 SGHNT, CDR2 YYREEE (reference sequence).

The gene calls are TRBV2 and TRBJ1-6; TRBD1 is a possible D gene (6 bases). The germline V and J ends were trimmed by 7 bases and 6 bases, with 13 bases remaining between them. The CDR3 has 14 amino acids. The germline CDR1 and CDR2 sequences are SNHLY and FYNNEI. CDR3 coding DNA: TGTGCCAGCAAATGGGACACATCTAATTCACCCCTCCACTTT. Encoded protein: CASKWDTSNSPLHF.

The chain joins TRBV6-1 to TRBJ2-1; possible D gene TRBD2, 5 bases. Per germline, CDR1 MNHNS and CDR2 SASEGT. The V gene lost 6 bases and the J gene lost 3 bases, with 15 bases spanning the gap. This CDR3 has 15 amino acids. The chain's CDR3 is CASSGEFTDYNEQFF. The CDR3 nucleotides are TGTGCCAGCAGCGGGGAATTTACAGACTACAATGAGCAGTTCTTC.